The 17 T cell receptor beta chains presented below share a single source sample, sequenced in a study of cytomegalovirus exposure and HLA in healthy donors. 13 Jbeta primers and 60 Vbeta primers were used for the PCR. Clones were sequenced by immunoSEQ multiplex PCR, and TCRdb holds only the in-frame ones, with some missing. Here the sample spans roughly 140,000 clones, around 80% being singletons. The source material was PBMCs. The receptors here all came from a man aged 25-40 years in good health and CMV-seropositive.

V usage is TRBV18 and J usage is TRBJ1-6; D may be TRBD1 (6 bases). The V gene lost 2 bases and the J gene lost 3 bases, with 11 bases spanning the gap. The length of the CDR3 is 16 residues. The V gene's germline CDR1 is KGHSH and CDR2 LQKENI. The CDR3 bases are TGTGCCAGCTCACCAGAGGCCAGGGGCTATAATTCACCCCTCCACTTT. This gives the protein CASSPEARGYNSPLHF. The full variable domain, its missing parts supplied by reference TRBV18 and TRBJ1-6, is NAGVMQNPRHLVRRRGQEARLRCSPMKGHSHVYWYRQLPEEGLKFMVYLQKENIIDESGMPKERFSAEFPKEGPSILRIQQVVRGDSAAYFCASSPEARGYNSPLHFGNGTRLTVT.

CDR3 residues: CASSGLNQPQHF. CDR3 sequence (DNA): TGTGCCAGTAGTGGGCTGAACCAGCCCCAGCATTTT. This chain joins TRBV19 and TRBJ1-5, with unresolved D. This CDR3 comprises 12 residues. Germline V CDR1 and CDR2: LNHDA, SQIVND (reference sequence). The V and J ends lost 5 bases and 7 bases respectively, with 9 bases between them.

The chain employs TRBV10-3 and TRBJ2-7; 9 positions match TRBD1. With V trimmed by 9 bases and J by 3 bases, 9 bases remained unmatched. This CDR3 is 14 amino acids long. Germline-derived CDR1 and CDR2 are ENHRY and SYGVKD. In nucleotides, the CDR3 is TGTGCCATTGCTCCGGGACAGGGCGGCTACGAGCAGTACTTC. Translated: CAIAPGQGGYEQYF.

The chain recombines TRBV5-1 with TRBJ1-2, with 12 bases fitting TRBD1. Germline assignment: CDR1 SGHRS and CDR2 YFSETQ. The length of the CDR3 is 14 residues. Trimming took 4 bases from V and 7 from J; bases not matched to a gene: 5. DNA of the CDR3: TGCGCCAGCAGCCCGGGACAGGGGGCAACTGGCTACACCTTC. Translating it yields CASSPGQGATGYTF.

V gene TRBV9 combines with J gene TRBJ2-6; D is perhaps TRBD1 (5 bases). The CDR3 consists of 15 residues. Germline lookup yields CDR1 SGDLS and CDR2 YYNGEE. Trimming shortened V by 4 bases and J by 0 bases, and 8 bases separated the two germline ends. CDR3 in amino acids: CASSPDSSGANVLTF. The CDR3 nucleotides read TGTGCCAGCAGCCCCGACAGCTCTGGGGCCAACGTCCTGACTTTC.

The chain couples TRBV6-1 to TRBJ1-2; 9 nucleotides match TRBD1. There are 15 residues in the CDR3. V lost 3 bases to trimming and J lost 8 bases; unmatched junction nucleotides: 10. Germline V gives CDR1 MNHNS, CDR2 SASEGT. The chain's CDR3 is CASSDHIQGAGGYTF. The DNA of the CDR3 is TGTGCCAGCAGTGATCACATACAGGGGGCTGGGGGCTACACCTTC.

The J gene is TRBJ1-4, the V gene TRBV18; no clear D. Germline V gives CDR1 KGHSH, CDR2 LQKENI. The CDR3 contains 14 residues. Trimming left V 6 bases short and J 3 bases short, with 11 bases between. Written as DNA, the CDR3 is TGTGCCAGCTCCCCCGGGAGCCCTAATGAAAAACTGTTTTTT. As protein: CASSPGSPNEKLFF.

This clone was detected once. The chain combines TRBV28 with TRBJ2-5; D is unclear. Trimming shortened V by 1 base and J by 2 bases, and 14 bases separated the two germline ends. The CDR3 contains 16 residues. From germline, CDR1 is MDHEN and CDR2 SYDVKM. The CDR3, as DNA: TGTGCCAGCAGTTTATTGCAGCGAGTCGGGCAAGAGACCCAGTACTTC. Its translation is CASSLLQRVGQETQYF.

Written as DNA, the CDR3 is TGTGCCAGCAGCGGGACACCTTATAGCAATCAGCCCCAGCATTTT. It translates to CASSGTPYSNQPQHF. The chain joins TRBV28 to TRBJ1-5, with D possibly matching TRBD1 (6 bases). CDR1 is MDHEN, CDR2 SYDVKM, per germline. Between the trimmed V and J ends, which lost 6 bases and 0 bases, there was a span of 12 bases. The CDR3 spans 15 residues. Based on the CDR3 plus reference TRBV28 and TRBJ1-5, the full variable domain is DVKVTQSSRYLVKRTGEKVFLECVQDMDHENMFWYRQDPGLGLRLIYFSYDVKMKEKGDIPEGYSVSREKKERFSLILESASTNQTSMYLCASSGTPYSNQPQHFGDGTRLSIL.

The chain couples TRBV11-2 to TRBJ2-5; 12 positions match TRBD2. Germline V lookup: CDR1 SGHAT, CDR2 FQNNGV. The CDR3 extends over 16 amino acids. The J segment lost 5 bases and the V segment lost 5 bases, leaving 9 bases of the junction unmatched. CDR3 sequence (DNA): TGTGCCAGCAGCATCCAGACTAGCGGGGGCTTGGAGACCCAGTACTTC. This codes for CASSIQTSGGLETQYF.

V and J are TRBV9 and TRBJ2-7; no reliable D call. Germline CDR1 is SGDLS and CDR2 is YYNGEE. The CDR3 extends over 13 amino acids. V lost 0 bases to trimming and J lost 0 bases, with 4 bases between them. The CDR3 here is CASSVGSSYEQYF. Written as DNA, the CDR3 is TGTGCCAGCAGCGTAGGGAGCTCCTACGAGCAGTACTTC. Supplemented by reference TRBV9 and TRBJ2-7, the full variable domain reads DSGVTQTPKHLITATGQRVTLRCSPRSGDLSVYWYQQSLDQGLQFLIQYYNGEERAKGNILERFSAQQFPDLHSELNLSSLELGDSALYFCASSVGSSYEQYFGPGTRLTVT.

The V call is TRBV5-1, the J call TRBJ2-5, with a weak D call TRBD2 (5 bases). CDR1 is SGHRS and CDR2 is YFSETQ in the germline V gene. V shed 3 bases and J shed 9 bases, with 15 bases lying between them. This CDR3 comprises 13 residues. CDR3 coding DNA: TGCGCCAGCAGCTCCGAGGGCCGGGCGGCCCAGTACTTC. The encoded protein is CASSSEGRAAQYF.

This chain joins TRBV10-1 and TRBJ2-1; TRBD1 matches 12 bases. The germline V gene encodes CDR1 WNHNN and CDR2 SYGVQD (reference sequence). The CDR3 is 14 amino acids. V lost 4 bases and J lost 10; bases outside the gene matches: 5. The CDR3 loop is CASSGGTGGSEQFF. The CDR3 DNA follows: TGCGCCAGCAGTGGAGGGACAGGGGGCAGCGAGCAGTTCTTC.

The chain has TRBV6-1 and TRBJ2-5, with 8 bases aligning to TRBD1. Losses at the gene ends were 6 bases for V and 5 bases for J; bases not matched to a gene: 8. The CDR3 is made up of 14 amino acids. Germline CDR1 reads MNHNS; CDR2 reads SASEGT. The DNA of the CDR3 is TGTGCCAGCAGGACTAGGACAGGGCTGGAGACCCAGTACTTC. It specifies CASRTRTGLETQYF.

This clone occurred once. J is TRBJ2-3 and V is TRBV19; TRBD1 agrees at 7 bases. V dropped 3 bases and J dropped 3; count of bases not matched to a gene: 6. The germline CDR1 and CDR2 sequences are LNHDA and SQIVND (reference sequence). CDR3 length: 15 amino acids. The CDR3 protein is CASSIDRESTDTQYF. The CDR3 DNA reads TGTGCCAGTAGTATCGACAGGGAGTCGACAGATACGCAGTATTTT.

A single count supports this clone. The chain is built from TRBV4-3 and TRBJ1-5; the D is unclear. Between the trimmed V and J ends, which lost 4 bases and 1 base, there was a span of 11 bases. Germline CDR1 reads LGHNA; CDR2 reads YSLEER. CDR3 length: 15 residues. The CDR3 spells CASSPVRESNQPQHF. DNA for the CDR3: TGCGCCAGCAGCCCAGTGAGGGAAAGCAATCAGCCCCAGCATTTT.

This clone was picked up a small number of times. The gene calls are TRBV4-3 and TRBJ2-7; TRBD2 matches at 7 bases. Germline loops: CDR1 LGHNA, CDR2 YSLEER. The V segment lost 1 base and the J segment 4 bases; nucleotides outside the gene matches: 4. The CDR3 consists of 14 residues. The CDR3 DNA follows: TGCGCCAGCAGCCAAGTCCAGGGAGGGTACGAGCAGTACTTC. This encodes CASSQVQGGYEQYF.